This T cell receptor beta chain was profiled in a study of CD8+ T cells in alopecia areata. Trimming took 5 bases from V and 7 from J, leaving 15 bases between them. This CDR3 region has 13 residues. Germline assignment: CDR1 PRHDT and CDR2 FYEKMQ (reference sequence). The authors extracted RNA and reverse transcribed it into cDNA as the sequencing template. The protocol was immunoSEQ multiplex PCR, while the TCRdb copy is restricted to in-frame clones and leaves out a portion. The table lists 65,000 to 70,000 clones, roughly 60% of them singletons. The clonotype originates from a human donor with alopecia areata. The sample consisted of CD8+ T cells sorted from blood, taken at week 0. This chain links TRBV13 with TRBJ2-7, with D perhaps TRBD1 (6 bases). The CDR3 loop reads CASSNRVRGEQYF. The DNA for the CDR3 is TGTGCCAGCAGCAACAGGGTTCGAGGGGAGCAGTACTTC. Full variable domain (rest looked up from reference TRBV13 and TRBJ2-7): AAGVIQSPRHLIKEKRETATLKCYPIPRHDTVYWYQQGPGQDPQFLISFYEKMQSDKGSIPDRFSAQQFSDYHSELNMSSLELGDSALYFCASSNRVRGEQYFGPGTRLTVT.